The 27 T cell receptor beta chains reported below all come from one sample, sequenced in a study of cytomegalovirus exposure and HLA in healthy donors. The PCR was carried out with 60 Vbeta primers and 13 Jbeta primers. Using immunoSEQ multiplex PCR, the repertoire was profiled, and TCRdb retains in-frame clones only, with some absent. In the table there are 150,000 or so clones, roughly 85% of which are singletons. What was sequenced was PBMCs. The receptors come from a man in his forties in good health and CMV-seropositive.

Concerning this clone: One end of the junction varies from germline; a read error may be responsible. At the DNA level, this CDR3 is encoded by other sequences in the same sample as well. The rearrangement joins TRBV11-3 to TRBJ1-1; D is undetermined. CDR1 and CDR2 from the germline V gene are SGHNT and YENEEA. CDR3 length equals 13 residues. In DNA, the CDR3 is TGTGCCAGCAGCTTAAGGCGGGGATTAGAAGCCTTCTTT. Translation: CASSLRRGLEAFF.

The chain is built from TRBV19 and TRBJ2-1, with TRBD1 as a possible D gene (5 bases). V shed 3 bases and J shed 8 bases, with 17 bases lying between them. Germline V gene data show CDR1 as LNHDA and CDR2 as SQIVND (reference sequence). The CDR3 spans 15 residues. CDR3 nucleotides: TGTGCCAGTAGTATTCGAAGGGGTGCGGTATATGAGCAGTTCTTC. It is translated as CASSIRRGAVYEQFF.

The gene calls are TRBV5-1 and TRBJ2-3; D is perhaps TRBD2 (6 bases). V was shortened by 0 bases and J by 1 base, with 12 bases between the two germline ends. CDR1 and CDR2 (germline): SGHRS, YFSETQ. The CDR3 is 16 residues long. The CDR3 bases are TGCGCCAGCAGCTTGGCCTCAGGAGGGGGCACAGATACGCAGTATTTT. It yields the protein CASSLASGGGTDTQYF.

This chain connects TRBV27 to TRBJ2-1, with TRBD2 matching 13 bases. The ends lost 2 bases at V and 6 bases at J; junction bases unmatched: 4. The CDR3 spans 16 residues. Germline V gives CDR1 MNHEY, CDR2 SMNVEV (reference sequence). The CDR3 bases are TGTGCCAGCAGTTTAACTACTAGCGGGAGGGGCAATGAGCAGTTCTTC. It specifies CASSLTTSGRGNEQFF.

The chain joins TRBV7-9 to TRBJ1-5, with unresolved D. The V gene's germline CDR1 is SEHNR and CDR2 FQNEAQ (reference sequence). The CDR3 consists of 12 residues. With 5 bases removed from V and 5 bases from J, the gap between germline ends came to 7 bases. For the CDR3, the DNA is TGTGCCAGCAGCCCCCAGGATCAGCCCCAGCATTTT. This encodes CASSPQDQPQHF.

This chain connects TRBV4-1 to TRBJ2-7; TRBD1 matches at 12 bases. Germline assignment: CDR1 MGHRA and CDR2 YSYEKL. The V gene end was trimmed by 3 bases and the J gene end by 2 bases; junction bases not matched to a gene: 5. The CDR3 contains 16 residues. The CDR3 sequence is CASSHTGTGGAYEQYF. CDR3 bases: TGCGCCAGCAGCCACACCGGGACAGGGGGCGCCTACGAGCAGTACTTC.

The chain recombines TRBV9 with TRBJ2-5, with unresolved D. Germline CDR1 and CDR2: SGDLS and YYNGEE. The CDR3 totals 13 residues. The germline V and J ends were trimmed by 4 bases and 4 bases, with 11 bases remaining between them. The CDR3 region has the DNA TGTGCCAGCAGCCAAGCCCCCCGAGAGACCCAGTACTTC. Translation gives CASSQAPRETQYF.

The rearrangement joins TRBV5-1 to TRBJ2-1; 7 bases map to TRBD2. After removal of 4 bases from V and 6 bases from J, the junction contained 16 bases not matched to a gene. The CDR3 sequence is 17 residues long. CDR1 is SGHRS, CDR2 YFSETQ, per germline. This CDR3 reads CASSLRLAQAMGNEQFF. CDR3 nucleotide sequence: TGCGCCAGCAGCCTAAGACTAGCCCAGGCGATGGGCAATGAGCAGTTCTTC.

The chain uses TRBV7-8 and TRBJ2-5; 10 nucleotides line up with TRBD2. The germline CDR1 and CDR2 sequences are SGHVS and FQNEAQ. The CDR3 has 16 amino acids. Trimming cost V 6 bases and J 1 base; bases outside gene matches: 8. DNA of the CDR3: TGTGCCAGCAGATCCGGGACTAGCGTTCTCCAAGAGACCCAGTACTTC. Its translation is CASRSGTSVLQETQYF.

This clone was found once. The chain is built from TRBV19 and TRBJ2-3; 7 bases are a match to TRBD1. The germline V gene has CDR1 LNHDA and CDR2 SQIVND (reference sequence). This CDR3 region has 18 residues. J gave up 0 bases and V 0 bases, and 9 bases lay outside the gene matches. The CDR3 here is CASSIEPPSGGSTDTQYF. DNA for the CDR3: TGTGCCAGTAGTATAGAGCCTCCCTCAGGGGGTAGCACAGATACGCAGTATTTT.

This chain joins TRBV28 and TRBJ1-2, with 7 bases that match TRBD1. Per germline, CDR1 MDHEN and CDR2 SYDVKM. After removal of 5 bases from V and 8 bases from J, the junction contained 14 bases not matched to a gene. CDR3 length equals 15 residues. This CDR3 is CASSLIQGTPYGYTF. CDR3 DNA sequence: TGTGCCAGCAGTCTCATACAGGGGACCCCCTACGGCTACACCTTC.

Only one count was recorded for this clone. The J gene is TRBJ1-5, the V gene TRBV19; no clear D. Trimming took off 3 bases at V and 5 bases at J, with 20 bases between the two ends. Germline-derived CDR1 and CDR2 are LNHDA and SQIVND (reference sequence). The CDR3 covers 17 residues. The CDR3 nucleotides are TGTGCCAGTAGTATCCCCTTTTCGAGGCGTTTCCATCAGCCCCAGCATTTT. The encoded protein is CASSIPFSRRFHQPQHF.

The chain links TRBV19 to TRBJ2-1, with TRBD1 matching 8 bases. The CDR3 consists of 14 residues. Losses at the gene ends were 4 bases for V and 7 bases for J; bases not matched to a gene: 6. CDR1 is LNHDA and CDR2 is SQIVND in the germline V gene (reference sequence). CDR3 sequence: CASSSQGAPNEQFF. As DNA, the CDR3 is TGTGCCAGTAGTAGCCAGGGGGCGCCGAATGAGCAGTTCTTC.

The chain employs TRBV6-1 and TRBJ1-5; TRBD1 is a possible D gene (5 bases). The germline V gene has CDR1 MNHNS and CDR2 SASEGT. With 3 bases removed from V and 3 bases from J, the gap between germline ends came to 9 bases. The CDR3 has 14 amino acids. In DNA form, the CDR3 reads TGTGCCAGCAGTGAGACAGCCAACAATCAGCCCCAGCATTTT. Protein product: CASSETANNQPQHF.

The V gene is TRBV11-2, the J gene TRBJ2-7, with TRBD1 identical over 8 bases. The junction had 5 bases not matched to a gene; V was cut back by 5 bases and J by 5 bases. Germline assignment: CDR1 SGHAT and CDR2 FQNNGV. This CDR3 is built from 13 residues. CDR3 amino acids: CASSIGQGHEQYF. CDR3 DNA sequence: TGTGCCAGCAGCATTGGACAGGGCCACGAGCAGTACTTC.

This chain's CDR3 is CASSLNYGGGETQYF. DNA of the CDR3: TGCGCCAGCAGCTTGAACTATGGGGGGGGAGAGACCCAGTACTTC. This chain connects TRBV5-1 to TRBJ2-5, with 7 nucleotides matching TRBD2. V lost 1 base, J lost 4 bases, and 7 bases stayed unmatched. Germline-derived CDR1 and CDR2 are SGHRS and YFSETQ. The CDR3 sequence is 15 residues long.

This clone has just a few counts. The chain employs TRBV29-1 and TRBJ2-7; D remains ambiguous. The CDR3 has 12 residues. Trimming shortened V by 7 bases and J by 2 bases, and 12 bases separated the two germline ends. Germline values: CDR1 SQVTM, CDR2 ANQGSEA. DNA of the CDR3: TGCAGCGCTATCAGCGCCACCTACGAGCAGTACTTC. This codes for CSAISATYEQYF.

The chain couples TRBV7-9 to TRBJ2-2; 8 nucleotides line up with TRBD2. The CDR3 consists of 15 residues. Losses at the gene ends were 2 bases for V and 7 bases for J; bases not matched to a gene: 6. The germline gives CDR1 SEHNR, CDR2 FQNEAQ (reference sequence). The CDR3 DNA reads as TGTGCCAGCAGCTTATATAGCGGGAAGTACGGGGAGCTGTTTTTT. This codes for CASSLYSGKYGELFF.

The V gene is TRBV7-9, the J gene TRBJ1-2, with D perhaps TRBD1 (5 bases). V was trimmed by 1 base and J by 5 bases, leaving 14 bases between them. CDR3 length: 15 amino acids. Germline values: CDR1 SEHNR, CDR2 FQNEAQ (reference sequence). In DNA form, the CDR3 reads TGTGCCAGCAGCTTAGATGGGGCAGCCCAATATGGCTACACCTTC. It yields the protein CASSLDGAAQYGYTF.

The V call is TRBV29-1, the J call TRBJ2-1, with 8 bases identical to TRBD1. J lost 7 bases, V lost 5 bases, and 4 bases had no gene match. The CDR3 spans 12 residues. Looked up from germline, CDR1 is SQVTM and CDR2 is ANQGSEA. CDR3 bases: TGCAGCGTTATGCGACAGGGGAATGAGCAGTTCTTC. Translation: CSVMRQGNEQFF.

The genes are TRBV6-1 and TRBJ2-7; 12 bases fit TRBD1. The CDR3 sequence is 15 residues long. Germline V gene lookup returns CDR1 MNHNS and CDR2 SASEGT. The J segment lost 6 bases and the V segment lost 9 bases, leaving 12 bases of the junction unmatched. The CDR3 bases are TGTGCCAGTAAGGCCCACGGGACAGGGGGCCCCGAGCAGTACTTC. Its translation: CASKAHGTGGPEQYF.

The chain has TRBV5-1 and TRBJ2-1, with TRBD2 identical over 8 bases. V lost 1 base to trimming and J lost 4 bases; unmatched junction nucleotides: 4. This CDR3 is built from 15 residues. Germline V CDR1 and CDR2: SGHRS, YFSETQ. The CDR3 nucleotides read TGCGCCAGCAGCTTGCCCGGGGGGGGGTACAATGAGCAGTTCTTC. This codes for CASSLPGGGYNEQFF.

This chain connects TRBV28 to TRBJ1-2; 9 bases fit TRBD1. The V gene end was trimmed by 3 bases and the J gene end by 5 bases; junction bases not matched to a gene: 4. CDR3 length: 14 amino acids. CDR1 is MDHEN, CDR2 SYDVKM, per germline. In nucleotides, the CDR3 is TGTGCCAGCAGTTTGGGACAGGGTGTTTATGGCTACACCTTC. Residues: CASSLGQGVYGYTF.

The J gene is TRBJ1-5, the V gene TRBV5-3; maybe TRBD1 (5 bases). TRBV5-3 is annotated as an ORF whose role is uncertain. Trimming left V 0 bases short and J 3 bases short, with 16 bases between. The CDR3 extends over 17 amino acids. CDR3 DNA: TGTGCCAGAAGCTTGGAGTGGGCAGGGAGGGACAATCAGCCCCAGCATTTT. It encodes CARSLEWAGRDNQPQHF.

This chain uses TRBV5-1 with TRBJ2-1, with 16 positions matching TRBD2. Trimming cost V 4 bases and J 4 bases; bases outside gene matches: 5. Germline-derived CDR1 and CDR2 are SGHRS and YFSETQ. The CDR3 contains 17 residues. CDR3 region: CASSPGLAGGPYNEQFF. CDR3 bases: TGCGCCAGCAGCCCGGGACTAGCGGGAGGGCCGTACAATGAGCAGTTCTTC.

Note on this clone: Other DNA sequences in the sample encode the same CDR3. This sequence joins TRBV7-8 and TRBJ2-2; 14 bases map to TRBD2. The J segment lost 4 bases and the V segment lost 5 bases, leaving 3 bases of the junction unmatched. The CDR3 has 16 amino acids. CDR1 and CDR2 (germline): SGHVS, FQNEAQ. In DNA, the CDR3 is TGTGCCAGCAGCCCAGGACTAGCGGGAGGCACCGGGGAGCTGTTTTTT. Translation gives CASSPGLAGGTGELFF.

The chain recombines TRBV4-1 with TRBJ1-2; TRBD1 aligns across 7 bases. V was clipped by 4 bases and J by 4 bases; unmatched bases: 9. The CDR3 runs 15 residues. The germline gives CDR1 MGHRA, CDR2 YSYEKL. The CDR3 loop is CASSRGDSDGYGYTF. The DNA of the CDR3 is TGCGCCAGCAGCCGAGGGGACAGCGACGGCTATGGCTACACCTTC.